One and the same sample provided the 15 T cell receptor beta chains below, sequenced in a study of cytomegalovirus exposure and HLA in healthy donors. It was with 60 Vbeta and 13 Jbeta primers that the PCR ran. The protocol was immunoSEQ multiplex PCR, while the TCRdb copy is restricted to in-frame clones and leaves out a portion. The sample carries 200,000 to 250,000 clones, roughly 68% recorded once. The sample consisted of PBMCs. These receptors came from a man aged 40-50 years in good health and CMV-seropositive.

CDR3 loop: CASSPMGGSYNSPLHF. CDR3 bases: TGTGCCAGCTCACCAATGGGGGGCTCCTATAATTCACCCCTCCACTTT. This chain uses TRBV18 with TRBJ1-6, with a tentative D call TRBD1 (5 bases). The germline V gene has CDR1 KGHSH and CDR2 LQKENI. The CDR3 contains 16 residues. Trimming pared 2 bases from V and 0 bases from J, leaving 8 bases between.

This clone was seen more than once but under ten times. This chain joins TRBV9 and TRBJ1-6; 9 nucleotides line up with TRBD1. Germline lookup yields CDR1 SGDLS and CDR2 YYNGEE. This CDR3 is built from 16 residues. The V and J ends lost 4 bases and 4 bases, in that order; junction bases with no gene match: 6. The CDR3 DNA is TGTGCCAGCAGCTTAACCGGGACAGGGTATAATTCACCCCTCCACTTT. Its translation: CASSLTGTGYNSPLHF.

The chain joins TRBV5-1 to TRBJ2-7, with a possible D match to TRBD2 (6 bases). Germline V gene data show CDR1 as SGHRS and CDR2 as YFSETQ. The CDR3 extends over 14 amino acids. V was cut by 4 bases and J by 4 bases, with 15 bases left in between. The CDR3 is CASSASGTSYEQYF. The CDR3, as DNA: TGCGCCAGCAGCGCCTCCGGGACTTCTTACGAGCAGTACTTC.

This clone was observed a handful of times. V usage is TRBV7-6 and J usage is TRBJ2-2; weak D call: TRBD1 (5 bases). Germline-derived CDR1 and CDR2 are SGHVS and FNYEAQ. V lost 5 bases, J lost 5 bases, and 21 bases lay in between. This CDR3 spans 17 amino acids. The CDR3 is CASSPQARGVGTGELFF. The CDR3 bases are TGTGCCAGCAGCCCTCAAGCTAGGGGCGTCGGGACCGGGGAGCTGTTTTTT.

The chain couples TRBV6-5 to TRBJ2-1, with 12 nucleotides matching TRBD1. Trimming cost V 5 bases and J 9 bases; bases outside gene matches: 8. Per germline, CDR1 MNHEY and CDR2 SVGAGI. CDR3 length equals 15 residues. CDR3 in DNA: TGTGCCAGCAGTCTGTCCGGGACAGGGGGCGGTGAGCAGTTCTTC. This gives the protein CASSLSGTGGGEQFF.

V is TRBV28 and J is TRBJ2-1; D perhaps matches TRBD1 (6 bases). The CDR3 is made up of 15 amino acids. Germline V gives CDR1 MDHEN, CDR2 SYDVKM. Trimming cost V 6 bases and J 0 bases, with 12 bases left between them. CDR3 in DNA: TGTGCCAGCAGCTTCACAGGGAGCTCCTACAATGAGCAGTTCTTC. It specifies CASSFTGSSYNEQFF. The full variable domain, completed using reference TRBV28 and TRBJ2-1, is DVKVTQSSRYLVKRTGEKVFLECVQDMDHENMFWYRQDPGLGLRLIYFSYDVKMKEKGDIPEGYSVSREKKERFSLILESASTNQTSMYLCASSFTGSSYNEQFFGPGTRLTVL.

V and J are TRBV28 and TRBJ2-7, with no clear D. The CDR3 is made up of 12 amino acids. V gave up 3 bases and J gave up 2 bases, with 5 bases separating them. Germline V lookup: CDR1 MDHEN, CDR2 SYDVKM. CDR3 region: CASSLRAYEQYF. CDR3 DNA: TGTGCCAGCAGTTTGCGAGCCTACGAGCAGTACTTC.

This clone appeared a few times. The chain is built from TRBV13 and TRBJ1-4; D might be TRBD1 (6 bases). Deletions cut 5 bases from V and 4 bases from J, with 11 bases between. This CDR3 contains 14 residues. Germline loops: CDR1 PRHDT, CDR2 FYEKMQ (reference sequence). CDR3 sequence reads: CASSHPGDNEKLFF. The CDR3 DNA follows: TGTGCCAGCAGCCACCCAGGGGATAATGAAAAACTGTTTTTT.

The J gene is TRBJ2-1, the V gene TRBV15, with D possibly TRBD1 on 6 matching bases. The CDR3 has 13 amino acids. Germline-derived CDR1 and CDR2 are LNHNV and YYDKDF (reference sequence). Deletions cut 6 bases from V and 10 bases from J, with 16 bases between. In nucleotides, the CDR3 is TGTGCCACCAGAAAAAACAGGGTGCGGGAGCAGTTCTTC. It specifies CATRKNRVREQFF.

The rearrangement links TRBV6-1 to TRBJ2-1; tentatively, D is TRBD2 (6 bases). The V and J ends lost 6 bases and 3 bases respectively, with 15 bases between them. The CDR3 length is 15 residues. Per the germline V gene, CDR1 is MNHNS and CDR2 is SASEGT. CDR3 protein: CASSGGLIVYNEQFF. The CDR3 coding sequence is TGTGCCAGCAGCGGGGGACTGATAGTCTACAATGAGCAGTTCTTC.

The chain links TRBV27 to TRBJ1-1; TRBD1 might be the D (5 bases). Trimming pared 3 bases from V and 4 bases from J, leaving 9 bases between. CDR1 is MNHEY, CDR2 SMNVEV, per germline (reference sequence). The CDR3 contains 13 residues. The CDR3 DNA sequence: TGTGCCAGCAGTTTCGGGGGGGGCACTGAAGCTTTCTTT. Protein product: CASSFGGGTEAFF.

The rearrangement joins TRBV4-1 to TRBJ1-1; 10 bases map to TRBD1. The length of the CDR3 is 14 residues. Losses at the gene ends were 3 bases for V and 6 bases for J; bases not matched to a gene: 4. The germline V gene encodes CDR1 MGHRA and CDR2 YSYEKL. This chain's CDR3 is CASSHPGQGPEAFF. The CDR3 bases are TGCGCCAGCAGCCACCCGGGACAGGGGCCTGAAGCTTTCTTT.

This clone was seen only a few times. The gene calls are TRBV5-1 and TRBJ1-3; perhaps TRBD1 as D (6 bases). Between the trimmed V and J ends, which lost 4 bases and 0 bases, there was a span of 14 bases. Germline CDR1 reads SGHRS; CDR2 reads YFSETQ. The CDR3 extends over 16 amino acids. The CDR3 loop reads CASSPDSIYSGNTIYF. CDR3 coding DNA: TGCGCCAGCAGCCCGGACAGTATTTACTCTGGAAACACCATATATTTT.

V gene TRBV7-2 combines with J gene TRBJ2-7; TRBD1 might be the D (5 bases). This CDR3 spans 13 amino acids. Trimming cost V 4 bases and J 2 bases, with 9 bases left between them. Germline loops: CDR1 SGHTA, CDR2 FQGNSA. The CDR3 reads CASSSGHTYEQYF. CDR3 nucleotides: TGTGCCAGCAGCTCTGGACATACCTACGAGCAGTACTTC.

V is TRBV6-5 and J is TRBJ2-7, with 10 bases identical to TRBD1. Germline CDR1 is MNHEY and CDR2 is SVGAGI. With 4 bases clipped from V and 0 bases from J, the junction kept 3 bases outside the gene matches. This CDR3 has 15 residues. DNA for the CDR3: TGTGCCAGCAGTTGGACAGGGGGGCGCTCCTACGAGCAGTACTTC. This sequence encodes CASSWTGGRSYEQYF.